This is a list of T cell receptor beta chains from one sample in a study of CD8 T cells in Susac syndrome. TCRdb re-called the immunoSEQ multiplex PCR reads through MiXCR, storing one row per CDR3 protein. Altogether 200,000 to 250,000 distinct CDR3 sequences are present, less than 95% being singletons, with the ten largest covering around 0.15%. The sequenced material came from CD4+ T cells from PBMCs. Receptor source: a human donor with Susac syndrome. The CDR3 runs from the conserved cysteine through the conserved F or W. D genes are given only for firm matches. The size of a clone is reported for some rows only, either as once, few or many, or as a class for expanded clones.

V gene	D gene	clone size	J gene	CDR3 DNA	CDR3 protein
TRBV24-1	.	.	TRBJ2-5	TGTGCCACCAGTGATTCCCCCGGGGGCCTTGAGGGGGAGACCCAGTACTTC	CATSDSPGGLEGETQYF
TRBV12-3/TRBV12-4	TRBD1	.	TRBJ1-6	TGTGCCAGCAGTGACACCTGGGACAGGTATTCACCCCTCCACTTT	CASSDTWDRYSPLHF
TRBV6-6	.	.	TRBJ1-5	TGTGCCAGCAGTTACGTCGGGGTTCAGCCCCAGCATTTT	CASSYVGVQPQHF
TRBV25-1	TRBD1	.	TRBJ2-7	TGTGCCAGCAGTGAATATTTGAGGACAGGGTCTCCGCAGTACTTC	CASSEYLRTGSPQYF
TRBV20-1	TRBD2	once	TRBJ2-2	TGCAGTGTAGCGGGGGGGGAGCTGTTTTTT	CSVAGGELFF
TRBV20-1	.	once	TRBJ2-7	TGCAGTGCTAGAGCAGGGGGAGCGGGGGTGGGGGTGCAGTACTTC	CSARAGGAGVGVQYF
TRBV6-6	TRBD1	.	TRBJ1-2	TGTGCCAGCACTAACGACAGGGCCGAAGCTAACTATGGCTACACCTTC	CASTNDRAEANYGYTF
TRBV20-1	TRBD1	once	TRBJ1-1	TGCAGTGCTACTTCAGGGACAGCGAACACTGAAGCTTTCTTT	CSATSGTANTEAFF
TRBV7-9	.	few	TRBJ2-7	TGTGCCAGCAGCTTAGAGGCCGCGGGAATGTACGAGCAGTACTTC	CASSLEAAGMYEQYF
TRBV11-1	.	once	TRBJ1-4	TGTGCCAGCAGCGACCACAGAGCAACTAATGAAAAACTGTTTTTT	CASSDHRATNEKLFF